A single T cell receptor (beta chain) is shown here with its context. The sample belongs to a study of cytomegalovirus exposure and HLA in healthy donors. The CDR3 sequence is 15 residues long. Per the germline V gene, CDR1 is ENHRY and CDR2 is SYGVKD. PCR amplification relied on 60 Vbeta primers (plus 13 Jbeta primers). Profiling relied on immunoSEQ multiplex PCR, and the TCRdb table lists in-frame clones only, not all of them. The table shows approximately 85,000 clones, with roughly 58% occurring only once. This sequence joins TRBV10-3 and TRBJ2-5; TRBD2 might be the D (6 bases). The last part of the DNA fits TRBJ2-7 better; the J call may be wrong. The sequenced material came from PBMCs. The clonotype was recovered from a woman under 40 in good health and CMV-seropositive. In DNA form, the CDR3 reads TGTGCCATCAGCGACTCCGGACGGGGGAACTACGAGCAGTACTTC. As protein: CAISDSGRGNYEQYF.